The 2 T cell receptor beta chains in this list originate from one sample, sequenced in a study of PD-1 blockade in classical Hodgkin lymphoma. The method was immunoSEQ multiplex PCR; TCRdb's version includes in-frame clones alone and lacks a portion of them. The sample carries some 100,000 clones, roughly 90% recorded once. After autologous stem cell transplantation all patients relapsed, and prior brentuximab vedotin exposure differed between cohorts. Sequencing was performed on peripheral blood mononuclear cells (PBMCs), taken at baseline. The receptor source for this set is a human donor with classical Hodgkin lymphoma.

The chain carries TRBV10-3 and TRBJ2-7; 9 bases line up with TRBD2. CDR3 length: 13 residues. Per germline, CDR1 ENHRY and CDR2 SYGVKD. V was pared by 6 bases and J by 5 bases, with 5 bases of the junction left unmatched. CDR3 coding DNA: TGTGCCATCAGCAGCGGGAGGAGAGACGAGCAGTACTTC. Translation: CAISSGRRDEQYF.

The chain carries TRBV10-1 and TRBJ2-7; the D call may be TRBD1 or TRBD2 (5 bases each). The CDR3 covers 15 residues. V lost 4 bases, J lost 4 bases, and 17 bases lay in between. The germline gives CDR1 WNHNN, CDR2 SYGVQD (reference sequence). The CDR3 region has the DNA TGCGCCAGCAGTGGAGGAGCGGCCTGGGGGTACGAGCAGTACTTC. It yields the protein CASSGGAAWGYEQYF.